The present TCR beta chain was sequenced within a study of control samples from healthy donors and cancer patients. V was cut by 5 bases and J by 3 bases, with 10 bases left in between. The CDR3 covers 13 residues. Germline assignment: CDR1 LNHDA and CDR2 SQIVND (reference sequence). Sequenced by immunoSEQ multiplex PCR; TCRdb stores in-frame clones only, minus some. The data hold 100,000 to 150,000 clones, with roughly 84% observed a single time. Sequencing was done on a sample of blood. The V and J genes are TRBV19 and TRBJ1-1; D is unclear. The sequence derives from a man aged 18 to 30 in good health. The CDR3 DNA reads TGTGCCAGTAGTGAACTTTTGTACACTGAAGCTTTCTTT. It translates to CASSELLYTEAFF.